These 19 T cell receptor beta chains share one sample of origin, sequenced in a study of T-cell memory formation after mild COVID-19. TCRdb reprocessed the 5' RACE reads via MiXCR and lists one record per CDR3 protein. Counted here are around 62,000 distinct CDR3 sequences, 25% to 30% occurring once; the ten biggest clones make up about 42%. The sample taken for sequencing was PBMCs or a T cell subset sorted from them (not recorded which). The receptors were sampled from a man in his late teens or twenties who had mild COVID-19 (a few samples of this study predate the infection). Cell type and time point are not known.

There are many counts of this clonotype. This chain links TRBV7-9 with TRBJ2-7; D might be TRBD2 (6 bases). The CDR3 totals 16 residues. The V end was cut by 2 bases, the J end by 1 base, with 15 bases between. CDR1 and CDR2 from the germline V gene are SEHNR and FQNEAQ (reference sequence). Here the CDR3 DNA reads TGTGCCAGCAGCTTATTGGGAGGCGTACGATCCTACGAGCAGTACTTC. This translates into CASSLLGGVRSYEQYF.

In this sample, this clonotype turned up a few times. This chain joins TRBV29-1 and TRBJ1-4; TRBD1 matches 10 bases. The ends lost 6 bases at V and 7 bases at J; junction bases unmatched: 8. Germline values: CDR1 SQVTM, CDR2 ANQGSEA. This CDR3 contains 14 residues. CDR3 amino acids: CSVSGQGFSEKLFF. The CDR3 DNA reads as TGCAGCGTGTCGGGACAGGGGTTCAGTGAAAAACTGTTTTTT.

This chain's CDR3 is CASSLGWTGLSDTGELFF. CDR3 DNA sequence: TGCGCCAGCAGCTTGGGGTGGACAGGGCTTTCGGACACCGGGGAGCTGTTTTTT. The rearrangement joins TRBV5-1 to TRBJ2-2, with 8 nucleotides matching TRBD1. Germline CDR1 is SGHRS and CDR2 is YFSETQ. This CDR3 is built from 18 residues. The V and J ends lost 0 bases and 3 bases, in that order; junction bases with no gene match: 10. Looking up the rest from reference TRBV5-1 and TRBJ2-2 gives the full variable domain: KAGVTQTPRYLIKTRGQQVTLSCSPISGHRSVSWYQQTPGQGLQFLFEYFSETQRNKGNFPGRFSGRQFSNSRSEMNVSTLELGDSALYLCASSLGWTGLSDTGELFFGEGSRLTVL.

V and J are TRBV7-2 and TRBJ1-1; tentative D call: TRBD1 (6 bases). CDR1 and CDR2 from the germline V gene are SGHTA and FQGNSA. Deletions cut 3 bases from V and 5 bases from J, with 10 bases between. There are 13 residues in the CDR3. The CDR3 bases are TGTGCCAGCAGCTTCGGGGGGCTGACTGAAGCTTTCTTT. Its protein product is CASSFGGLTEAFF. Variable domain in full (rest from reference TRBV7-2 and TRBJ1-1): GAGVSQSPSNKVTEKGKDVELRCDPISGHTALYWYRQSLGQGLEFLIYFQGNSAPDKSGLPSDRFSAERTGGSVSTLTIQRTQQEDSAVYLCASSFGGLTEAFFGQGTRLTVV.

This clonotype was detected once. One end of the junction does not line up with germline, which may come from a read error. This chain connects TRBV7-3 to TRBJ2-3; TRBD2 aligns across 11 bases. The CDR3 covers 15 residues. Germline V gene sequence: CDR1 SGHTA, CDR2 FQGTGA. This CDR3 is CASSPLGGGTSGFVF. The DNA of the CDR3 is TGTGCCAGCAGCCCACTCGGCGGCGGGACTAGCGGTTTTGTTTTT.

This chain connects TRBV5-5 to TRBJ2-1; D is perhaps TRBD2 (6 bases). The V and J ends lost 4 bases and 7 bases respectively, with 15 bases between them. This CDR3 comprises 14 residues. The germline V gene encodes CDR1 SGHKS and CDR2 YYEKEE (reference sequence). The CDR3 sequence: CASSPPQGRNEQFF. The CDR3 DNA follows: TGTGCCAGCAGCCCACCCCAAGGGAGGAATGAGCAGTTCTTC.

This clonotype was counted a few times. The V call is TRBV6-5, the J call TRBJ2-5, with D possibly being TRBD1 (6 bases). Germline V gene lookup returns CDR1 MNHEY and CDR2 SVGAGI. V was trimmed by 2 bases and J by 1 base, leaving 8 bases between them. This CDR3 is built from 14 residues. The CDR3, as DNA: TGTGCCAGCAGTTACAGGGGGAGCCAAGAGACCCAGTACTTC. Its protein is CASSYRGSQETQYF.

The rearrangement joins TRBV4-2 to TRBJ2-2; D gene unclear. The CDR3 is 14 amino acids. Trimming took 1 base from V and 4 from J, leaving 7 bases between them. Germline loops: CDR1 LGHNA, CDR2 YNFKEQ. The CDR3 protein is CASSQGHSTGELFF. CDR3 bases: TGTGCCAGCAGCCAAGGTCATAGCACCGGGGAGCTGTTTTTT.

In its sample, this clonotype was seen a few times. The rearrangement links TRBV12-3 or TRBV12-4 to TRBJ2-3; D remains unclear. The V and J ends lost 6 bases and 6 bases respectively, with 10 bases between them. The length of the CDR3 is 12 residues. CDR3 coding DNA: TGTGCCAGCAGGCTAATCCAGGATACGCAGTATTTT. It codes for CASRLIQDTQYF.

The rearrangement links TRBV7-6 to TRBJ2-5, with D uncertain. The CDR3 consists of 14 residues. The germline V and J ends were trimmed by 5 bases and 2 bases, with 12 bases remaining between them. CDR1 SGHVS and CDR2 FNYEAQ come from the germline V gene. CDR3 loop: CASSPMGFQETQYF. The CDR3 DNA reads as TGTGCCAGCAGCCCGATGGGGTTTCAAGAGACCCAGTACTTC.

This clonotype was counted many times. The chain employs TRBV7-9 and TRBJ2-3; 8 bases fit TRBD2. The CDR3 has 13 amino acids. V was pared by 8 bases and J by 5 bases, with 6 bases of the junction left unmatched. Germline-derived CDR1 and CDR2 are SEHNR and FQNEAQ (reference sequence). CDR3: CASEAGGEDTQYF. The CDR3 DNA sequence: TGTGCCAGCGAGGCGGGGGGTGAAGATACGCAGTATTTT.

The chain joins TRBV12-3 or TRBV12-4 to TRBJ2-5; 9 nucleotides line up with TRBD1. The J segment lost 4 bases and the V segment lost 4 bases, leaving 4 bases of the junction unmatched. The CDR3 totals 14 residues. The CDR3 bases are TGTGCCAGCAGTTATACAGGGGGCGGAGAGACCCAGTACTTC. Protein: CASSYTGGGETQYF.

The CDR3 protein is CASSVLAGARNNEQFF. CDR3 sequence (DNA): TGTGCCAGCAGTGTCCTAGCAGGGGCGAGGAACAATGAGCAGTTCTTC. The rearrangement links TRBV2 to TRBJ2-1; maybe TRBD1 (6 bases). CDR3 size: 16 residues. Germline V gene data show CDR1 as SNHLY and CDR2 as FYNNEI. Between the trimmed V and J ends, which lost 4 bases and 5 bases, there was a span of 18 bases.

The CDR3 spells CASSSPSEQGTQYF. In DNA, the CDR3 is TGTGCCAGCAGCTCCCCCTCAGAACAGGGTACGCAGTATTTT. This chain joins TRBV11-2 and TRBJ2-3; D is possibly TRBD1 (6 bases). Trimming removed 4 bases from V and 8 bases from J, with 16 bases in between. The CDR3 runs 14 residues. Looked up from germline, CDR1 is SGHAT and CDR2 is FQNNGV.

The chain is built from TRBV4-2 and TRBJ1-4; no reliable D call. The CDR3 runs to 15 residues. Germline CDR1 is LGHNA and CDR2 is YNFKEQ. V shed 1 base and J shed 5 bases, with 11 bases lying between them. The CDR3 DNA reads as TGTGCCAGCAGCCAAGGAGGTACCGCGAATGAAAAACTGTTTTTT. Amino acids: CASSQGGTANEKLFF.

As DNA, the CDR3 is TGTGCCAGCAGCCAAACCTGGGTGGGCACCATGAACACTGAAGCTTTCTTT. Encoded protein: CASSQTWVGTMNTEAFF. The gene calls are TRBV4-2 and TRBJ1-1; no reliable D call. The CDR3 totals 17 residues. Germline V CDR1 and CDR2: LGHNA, YNFKEQ. Deletions cut 2 bases from V and 0 bases from J, with 16 bases between.

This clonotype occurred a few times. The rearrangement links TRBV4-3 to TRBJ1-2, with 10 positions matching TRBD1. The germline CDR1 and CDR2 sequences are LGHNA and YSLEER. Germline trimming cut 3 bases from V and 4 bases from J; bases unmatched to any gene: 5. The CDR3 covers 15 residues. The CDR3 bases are TGCGCCAGCAGCCATGGGACAGGGGTTTCCTATGGCTACACCTTC. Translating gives CASSHGTGVSYGYTF.

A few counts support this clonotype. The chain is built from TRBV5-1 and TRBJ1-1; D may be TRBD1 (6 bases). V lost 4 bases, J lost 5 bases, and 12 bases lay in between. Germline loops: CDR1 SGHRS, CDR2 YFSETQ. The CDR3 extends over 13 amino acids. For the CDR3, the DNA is TGCGCCAGCAGCGAGGGGGTACGGACTGAAGCTTTCTTT. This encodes CASSEGVRTEAFF.

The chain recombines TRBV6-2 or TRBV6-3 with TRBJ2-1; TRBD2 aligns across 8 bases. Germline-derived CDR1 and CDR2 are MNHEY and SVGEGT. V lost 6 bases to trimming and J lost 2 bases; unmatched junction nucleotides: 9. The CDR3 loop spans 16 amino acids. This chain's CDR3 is CASSPTAGVAYNEQFF. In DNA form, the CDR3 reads TGTGCCAGCAGCCCTACAGCGGGGGTCGCCTACAATGAGCAGTTCTTC.